The rows below give T cell receptor beta chains drawn from one sample of a study of T cell responses to AZD1222 COVID-19 vaccine. Sequencing used immunoSEQ multiplex PCR; TCRdb keeps in-frame clones, though not all of them. The table has roughly 70,000 clones, about 80% seen once. This specimen was peripheral blood, taken 28 days after the second AZD1222 dose. Receptors originate from an adult who received the AZD1222 COVID-19 vaccine. Both conserved end residues are part of each CDR3.

v_call	j_call	cdr3_aa
TRBV21-1	TRBJ1-5	CASSNVTGEKPQHF
TRBV4-3	TRBJ1-2	CASSQGDRVYGYTF
TRBV5-1	TRBJ2-5	CASSLSGNQETQYF
TRBV5-1	TRBJ1-1	CASSNSGTGGFTGTEAFF
TRBV11-1	TRBJ2-2	CASSLQDTNTGELFF
TRBV6-4	TRBJ1-2	CASSVGGSYGYTF
TRBV13	TRBJ1-3	CASSSTGGGPSGNTIYF
TRBV29-1	TRBJ1-5	CSVSTGTGNQPQHF
TRBV5-1	TRBJ2-1	CASSLSSSGGNEQFF
TRBV7-6	TRBJ2-1	CASSLGSGALWEQFF
TRBV3-1/TRBV3-2	TRBJ1-1	CASVAGTGFLMNTEAFF
TRBV6-2/TRBV6-3	TRBJ2-7	CASSPGQSSYEQYF
TRBV24-1	TRBJ1-2	CATSDPSSRDGNYGYTF
TRBV5-1	TRBJ1-6	CASSLNGYYNSPLHF
TRBV7-8	TRBJ1-3	CASSLDRTGNTIYF
TRBV3-1/TRBV3-2	TRBJ2-2	CASSFPGWSGELFF
TRBV7-2	TRBJ1-2	CASSLSRPRRSLNYGYTF
TRBV10-1	TRBJ1-1	CASSDPSRRGGTEAFF
TRBV6-2/TRBV6-3	TRBJ1-6	CASSYVGRDNSPLHF
TRBV7-2	TRBJ2-7	CASSLAGGPRDGQYF
TRBV2	TRBJ1-2	CASSLDRGLDGYTF
TRBV6-5	TRBJ1-1	CASSSGHGLNTEAFF
TRBV6-1	TRBJ1-6	CASSAQGMDSPLHF
TRBV27	TRBJ1-6	CASTQSNSPLHF
TRBV19	TRBJ2-5	CASSNDRGQETQYF
TRBV19	TRBJ1-3	CASGQDSGNTIYF
TRBV11-2	TRBJ2-7	CASSLELGLADPYEQYF
TRBV7-7	TRBJ2-5	CASSFSSGGVQETQYF